The 12 T cell receptor beta chains given below trace back to one sample, sequenced in a study of T cells in Graves' hyperthyroidism and ophthalmopathy. The investigators amplified TCR beta CDR3 regions from RNA transcripts. Researchers ran a first-round RT-PCR on the TCR CDR3 using the HTBI primer set. TCRdb redid the calling of the multiplex PCR reads with MiXCR, one entry per CDR3 protein. The sample has just under 750,000 distinct CDR3 sequences; roughly a third are singletons. The sample comprised blood. Receptors originate from a woman aged 40 to 55 with Graves' hyperthyroidism.

About this clonotype: The junction departs from the called germline gene at one end, perhaps through a read error. This chain uses TRBV7-3 with TRBJ2-6; the D is unclear. Germline V gene data show CDR1 as SGHTA and CDR2 as FQGTGA. The CDR3 runs to 8 residues. The CDR3 region is CASSSGSF. The CDR3 DNA reads TGCGCCAGCAGCTCCGGGTCTTTC.

The sample holds many counts of this clonotype. The chain recombines TRBV7-8 with TRBJ1-2, with a possible D match to TRBD1 (5 bases). This CDR3 has 17 residues. The V end lost 2 bases, the J end lost 2 bases, and 18 bases lay between the germline ends. Per the germline V gene, CDR1 is SGHVS and CDR2 is FQNEAQ. In DNA, the CDR3 is TGTGCCAGCAGCTTACGTTATTCAGGGTCTCCGAACTATGGCTACACCTTC. This codes for CASSLRYSGSPNYGYTF.

A few counts support this clonotype. The CDR3 DNA is TGCGCCAGCAGCCTGGGCGCAGGGTTTACCTTC. This translates into CASSLGAGFTF. The rearrangement links TRBV4-1 to TRBJ1-2, with D tentatively TRBD1 (5 bases). CDR1 is MGHRA, CDR2 YSYEKL, per germline. Trimming stripped 4 bases from V and 14 bases from J, with 14 bases between. This CDR3 comprises 11 residues.

This clonotype has at least ten counts. The rearrangement uses TRBV19 and TRBJ2-7; no clear D gene. Germline lookup yields CDR1 LNHDA and CDR2 SQIVND (reference sequence). The CDR3 has 13 residues. Trimming shortened V by 6 bases and J by 7 bases, and 16 bases separated the two germline ends. For the CDR3, the DNA is TGTGCCAGTAGCCGTCCAGACGTTCCGGAGCAGTACTTC. Translation: CASSRPDVPEQYF. Based on the CDR3 plus reference TRBV19 and TRBJ2-7, the full variable domain is DGGITQSPKYLFRKEGQNVTLSCEQNLNHDAMYWYRQDPGQGLRLIYYSQIVNDFQKGDIAEGYSVSREKKESFPLTVTSAQKNPTAFYLCASSRPDVPEQYFGPGTRLTVT.

Only one count was recorded for this clonotype. The rearrangement uses TRBV19 and TRBJ2-7; 11 bases match TRBD1. Germline V lookup: CDR1 LNHDA, CDR2 SQIVND (reference sequence). The ends lost 5 bases at V and 3 bases at J; junction bases unmatched: 9. CDR3 length: 16 residues. The CDR3 DNA reads as TGTGCCAGTAGTGACCCCCTCGGGACAGGGGGCTACGAGCAGTACTTC. This sequence encodes CASSDPLGTGGYEQYF.

This chain connects TRBV13 to TRBJ2-5, with D possibly being TRBD1 (5 bases). The CDR3 contains 13 residues. Germline values: CDR1 PRHDT, CDR2 FYEKMQ (reference sequence). Trimming removed 0 bases at V and 12 bases at J, with 14 bases between. The CDR3 protein is CASSLGSGPEKYF. CDR3 sequence (DNA): TGTGCCAGCAGCTTAGGCTCAGGGCCGGAGAAGTACTTC.

In this sample, this clonotype turned up a few times. The chain uses TRBV7-2 and TRBJ1-2; no firm D call. The CDR3 consists of 15 residues. The V end was cut by 5 bases, the J end by 2 bases, with 15 bases between. Germline V gene sequence: CDR1 SGHTA, CDR2 FQGNSA. The chain's CDR3 is CASSLTSGPNYGYTF. For the CDR3, the DNA is TGTGCCAGCAGCCTCACCTCCGGACCCAACTATGGCTACACCTTC.

The chain uses TRBV2 and TRBJ2-2; TRBD2 matches at 7 bases. CDR1 and CDR2 from the germline V gene are SNHLY and FYNNEI. J lost 4 bases, V lost 6 bases, and 11 bases had no gene match. The CDR3 loop spans 16 amino acids. CDR3 DNA: TGTGCCAGCAGCCCCCGGGGTAGCGGGCGCACCGGGGAGCTGTTTTTT. It translates to CASSPRGSGRTGELFF. Supplemented by reference TRBV2 and TRBJ2-2, the full variable domain reads EPEVTQTPSHQVTQMGQEVILRCVPISNHLYFYWYRQILGQKVEFLVSFYNNEISEKSEIFDDQFSVERPDGSNFTLKIRSTKLEDSAMYFCASSPRGSGRTGELFFGEGSRLTVL.

This clonotype was observed at least ten times. This chain joins TRBV29-1 and TRBJ2-7; D not certain. The ends were cut back, 4 bases at V and 2 bases at J, with 9 bases in the middle. The CDR3 is 12 amino acids. In germline, CDR1 is SQVTM, CDR2 ANQGSEA. The CDR3 nucleotides are TGCAGCGTTGGCGCGGAGACCTACGAGCAGTACTTC. It translates to CSVGAETYEQYF.

A word on this clonotype: This could be a read error, since a much larger clone is one nucleotide away. This CDR3 is missing its conserved last phenylalanine or tryptophan, likely due to a read error. The genes are TRBV5-1 and TRBJ2-7; D ambiguous. Germline assignment: CDR1 SGHRS and CDR2 YFSETQ. Trimming took off 5 bases at V and 3 bases at J, with 9 bases between the two ends. This CDR3 has 12 amino acids. CDR3 in DNA: TGCGCCAGCAGTTCGGTGGGCTACGAGCAGTACTTG. Translated: CASSSVGYEQYL.

A note on this clonotype: Being one base from a much bigger clone, this may be a read error. The chain carries TRBV19 and TRBJ1-5; D not certain. CDR3 length: 14 residues. CDR1 and CDR2 (germline): LNHDA, SQIVND (reference sequence). Trimming took 7 bases from V and 4 from J, leaving 14 bases between them. The CDR3 protein is CASTQRADNQPQHF. The CDR3 DNA follows: TGTGCCAGTACCCAGAGGGCAGATAATCAGCCCCAGCATTTT.

The CDR3 spells CASSYWGLHTEAFF. Here the CDR3 DNA reads TGTGCCAGCAGTTACTGGGGACTCCACACTGAAGCTTTCTTT. The J gene is TRBJ1-1, the V gene TRBV6-5; a possible D gene is TRBD1 (5 bases). V was shortened by 1 base and J by 3 bases, with 9 bases between the two germline ends. Germline V lookup: CDR1 MNHEY, CDR2 SVGAGI. The CDR3 has 14 amino acids.